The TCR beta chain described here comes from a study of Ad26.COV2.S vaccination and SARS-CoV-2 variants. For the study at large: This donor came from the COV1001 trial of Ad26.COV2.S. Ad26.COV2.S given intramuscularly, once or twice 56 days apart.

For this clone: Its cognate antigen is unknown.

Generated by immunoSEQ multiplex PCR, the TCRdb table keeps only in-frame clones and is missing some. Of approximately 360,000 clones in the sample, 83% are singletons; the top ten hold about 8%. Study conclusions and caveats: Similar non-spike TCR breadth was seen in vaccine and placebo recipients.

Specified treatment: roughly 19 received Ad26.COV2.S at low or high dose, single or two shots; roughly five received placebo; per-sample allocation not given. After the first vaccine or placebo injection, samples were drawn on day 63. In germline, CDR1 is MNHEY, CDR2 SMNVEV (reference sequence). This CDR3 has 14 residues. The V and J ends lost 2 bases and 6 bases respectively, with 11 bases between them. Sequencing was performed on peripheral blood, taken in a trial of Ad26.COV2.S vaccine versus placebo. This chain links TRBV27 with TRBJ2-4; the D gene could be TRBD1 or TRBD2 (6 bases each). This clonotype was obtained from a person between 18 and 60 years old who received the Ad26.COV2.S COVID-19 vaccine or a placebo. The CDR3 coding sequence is TGTGCCAGCAGTTTACCGGGGGCAGGAAACATTCAGTACTTC. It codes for CASSLPGAGNIQYF.